This T cell receptor beta chain appears in the sequencing data of a study of early T cells in non-severe SARS-CoV-2 infection. Unique molecular identifier tags were affixed to discrete cDNA molecules. TCRdb re-called the 5' RACE reads through MiXCR, storing one row per CDR3 protein. The table includes approximately 110,000 distinct CDR3 sequences, about 15% detected once. Trimming at V came to 5 bases and at J to 7 bases, leaving 7 bases not matched to a gene. Germline assignment: CDR1 SEHNR and CDR2 FQNEAQ (reference sequence). This CDR3 region has 13 residues. This clonotype was seen at least ten times.

The rearrangement joins TRBV7-9 to TRBJ1-1, with TRBD1 identical over 7 bases. The clonotype originates from an adult who was a healthcare worker with PCR-confirmed SARS-CoV-2 infection or an uninfected control (not recorded which). Sequencing input: whole blood. CDR3 DNA sequence: TGTGCCAGCAGCCCAGGGGGGCTTATTGAAGCTTTCTTT. Protein: CASSPGGLIEAFF.